Listed below are T cell receptor beta chains from one sample, sequenced in a study of Ad26.COV2.S vaccination and SARS-CoV-2 variants. The assay was immunoSEQ multiplex PCR, and TCRdb's table has in-frame clones only and misses some. The sample yields 250,000 to 300,000 clones, more than 70% seen once. The material was peripheral blood, obtained in a trial of Ad26.COV2.S vaccine versus placebo. The receptor source for this set is a person between 18 and 65 years old who received the Ad26.COV2.S COVID-19 vaccine or a placebo. Both conserved end residues are part of each CDR3. D genes are given only for firm matches. Where a row states a size, it is once, few, many or the class of an expanded clone; other rows omit it.

D: TRBD2; J: TRBJ2-7; V: TRBV6-5; size: -; CDR3: CASTAGLYEQYF; DNA: TGTGCCAGCACCGCGGGACTATACGAGCAGTACTTC
D: TRBD2; J: TRBJ2-2; V: TRBV3-1/TRBV3-2; size: -; CDR3: CASSQALAGGSGELFF; DNA: TGTGCCAGCAGCCAAGCCCTAGCGGGGGGAAGCGGGGAGCTGTTTTTT
D: TRBD1; J: TRBJ1-2; V: TRBV5-1; size: once; CDR3: CASSAGGTVYYGYTF; DNA: TGCGCCAGCAGCGCCGGCGGGACAGTTTACTATGGCTACACCTTC
D: -; J: TRBJ2-7; V: TRBV14; size: once; CDR3: CASSQEGGFTYEQYF; DNA: TGTGCCAGCAGCCAAGAAGGGGGTTTCACCTACGAGCAGTACTTC
D: -; J: TRBJ1-6; V: TRBV2; size: -; CDR3: CASSDLSGPNSPLHF; DNA: TGTGCCAGCAGTGATTTATCGGGTCCTAATTCACCCCTCCACTTT
D: -; J: TRBJ1-2; V: TRBV27; size: -; CDR3: CASSQFYGGSRQTHTNYGYTF; DNA: TGTGCCAGCAGTCAATTTTATGGGGGGTCCAGACAGACCCATACCAACTATGGCTACACCTTC
D: TRBD1; J: TRBJ2-7; V: TRBV10-2; size: once; CDR3: CASSDASGQGFYEQYF; DNA: TGCGCCAGCAGTGACGCCAGCGGACAGGGGTTCTACGAGCAGTACTTC
D: TRBD2; J: TRBJ2-7; V: TRBV11-2; size: -; CDR3: CASSLAGPPYEQYF; DNA: TGTGCCAGCAGTTTAGCGGGACCCCCCTACGAGCAGTACTTC
D: TRBD1; J: TRBJ1-1; V: TRBV5-1; size: -; CDR3: CASSLAPGGTEAFF; DNA: TGCGCCAGCAGCTTGGCCCCAGGGGGGACTGAAGCTTTCTTT
D: -; J: TRBJ1-2; V: TRBV2; size: -; CDR3: CASTRDVYGYTF; DNA: TGTGCCAGCACTAGGGACGTCTATGGCTACACCTTC
D: -; J: TRBJ2-7; V: TRBV5-6; size: -; CDR3: CASSSGWGLGYEQYF; DNA: TGTGCCAGCAGTTCAGGGTGGGGGCTTGGCTACGAGCAGTACTTC
D: -; J: TRBJ2-1; V: TRBV7-3; size: -; CDR3: CASSLISTSNEQFF; DNA: TGTGCCAGCAGCTTAATTAGTACTAGCAATGAGCAGTTCTTC
D: -; J: TRBJ1-2; V: TRBV7-9; size: -; CDR3: CASSLEQGSGYGYTF; DNA: TGTGCCAGCAGCTTAGAGCAGGGATCCGGATATGGCTACACCTTC
D: -; J: TRBJ2-7; V: TRBV20-1; size: -; CDR3: CSASLLYEQYF; DNA: TGCAGTGCTAGCTTGCTATACGAGCAGTACTTC
D: TRBD2; J: TRBJ2-1; V: TRBV9; size: -; CDR3: CASSPSGSHSYNEQFF; DNA: TGTGCCAGCAGCCCGAGCGGGAGCCACTCCTACAATGAGCAGTTCTTC
D: TRBD1; J: TRBJ1-1; V: TRBV7-9; size: -; CDR3: CASRTGFWGEAFF; DNA: TGTGCCAGTAGGACAGGGTTTTGGGGAGAAGCTTTCTTT
D: -; J: TRBJ2-7; V: TRBV29-1; size: many; CDR3: CSVRGGPPYEQYF; DNA: TGCAGCGTGCGGGGAGGCCCTCCCTACGAGCAGTACTTC
D: -; J: TRBJ2-1; V: TRBV2; size: -; CDR3: CASSVNSLIHEQFF; DNA: TGTGCCAGCAGTGTTAACTCACTCATCCATGAGCAGTTCTTC
D: -; J: TRBJ2-7; V: TRBV11-2; size: -; CDR3: CASSFSGLWGGGYIYEQYF; DNA: TGTGCCAGCAGCTTTAGCGGGCTCTGGGGGGGCGGATACATTTACGAGCAGTACTTC
D: -; J: TRBJ1-2; V: TRBV3-1/TRBV3-2; size: -; CDR3: CASSQDGGWESYTF; DNA: TGTGCCAGCAGCCAAGATGGAGGGTGGGAGAGCTACACCTTC
D: -; J: TRBJ1-1; V: TRBV14; size: -; CDR3: CASSTRQGQTEAFF; DNA: TGTGCCAGCAGCACCCGGCAGGGGCAGACTGAAGCTTTCTTT
D: -; J: TRBJ2-2; V: TRBV15; size: -; CDR3: CATSRDLLARRTGELFF; DNA: TGTGCCACCAGCAGAGACCTCCTCGCCCGACGGACCGGGGAGCTGTTTTTT
D: -; J: TRBJ2-7; V: TRBV5-4; size: -; CDR3: CASSVPGGQRELNEQYF; DNA: TGTGCCAGCAGCGTTCCAGGGGGCCAGCGGGAGTTGAACGAGCAGTACTTC
D: TRBD1; J: TRBJ1-1; V: TRBV5-1; size: -; CDR3: CASSLQGLQTEAFF; DNA: TGCGCCAGCAGCTTACAGGGGCTTCAAACTGAAGCTTTCTTT
D: -; J: TRBJ1-1; V: TRBV7-9; size: -; CDR3: CASSEGPGEAFF; DNA: TGTGCCAGCAGCGAGGGCCCGGGTGAAGCTTTCTTT
D: TRBD2; J: TRBJ2-2; V: TRBV4-3; size: -; CDR3: CASSQTHTGGNTGELFF; DNA: TGCGCCAGCAGCCAAACCCATACGGGGGGGAACACCGGGGAGCTGTTTTTT
D: -; J: TRBJ1-2; V: TRBV7-9; size: -; CDR3: CASSFGWEPYGYTF; DNA: TGTGCCAGCAGCTTTGGGTGGGAACCCTATGGCTACACCTTC
D: -; J: TRBJ2-7; V: TRBV3-1/TRBV3-2; size: few; CDR3: CASSQSYEQYF; DNA: TGTGCCAGCAGCCAAAGCTACGAGCAGTACTTC
D: -; J: TRBJ1-1; V: TRBV4-3; size: -; CDR3: CASSQMTGSVSEAFF; DNA: TGCGCCAGCAGCCAAATGACAGGCTCGGTTTCTGAAGCTTTCTTT
D: TRBD2; J: TRBJ2-7; V: TRBV5-4; size: -; CDR3: CASSFGLAGVNEQYF; DNA: TGTGCCAGCAGCTTTGGGCTAGCGGGAGTCAACGAGCAGTACTTC
D: -; J: TRBJ2-3; V: TRBV6-2/TRBV6-3; size: few; CDR3: CASSYYLSTDTQYF; DNA: TGTGCCAGCAGTTACTACCTTAGCACAGATACGCAGTATTTT
D: -; J: TRBJ1-1; V: TRBV11-2; size: -; CDR3: CASSPGRSRWNTEAFF; DNA: TGTGCCAGCAGCCCCGGACGGTCAAGGTGGAACACTGAAGCTTTCTTT
D: TRBD1; J: TRBJ1-1; V: TRBV19; size: -; CDR3: CASIIRTGGQNTEAFF; DNA: TGTGCCAGTATTATTCGGACAGGGGGGCAAAACACTGAAGCTTTCTTT
D: -; J: TRBJ1-5; V: TRBV18; size: -; CDR3: CASSPSGATNQPQHF; DNA: TGTGCCAGCTCACCATCAGGGGCCACCAATCAGCCCCAGCATTTT
D: -; J: TRBJ2-2; V: TRBV10-1; size: -; CDR3: CASTPGTNTGELFF; DNA: TGCGCCAGCACCCCCGGGACGAACACCGGGGAGCTGTTTTTT
D: TRBD1; J: TRBJ1-1; V: TRBV7-8; size: -; CDR3: CASSKLQGALTEAFF; DNA: TGTGCCAGCAGCAAACTACAGGGGGCGCTGACTGAAGCTTTCTTT
D: -; J: TRBJ1-4; V: TRBV3-1/TRBV3-2; size: -; CDR3: CASSAPEGGLNEKLFF; DNA: TGTGCCAGCAGCGCACCCGAGGGGGGCCTGAATGAAAAACTGTTTTTT
D: TRBD2; J: TRBJ2-5; V: TRBV7-7; size: -; CDR3: CASSSTSGRRETQYF; DNA: TGTGCCAGCAGCAGTACTAGCGGGAGAAGAGAGACCCAGTACTTC
D: TRBD1; J: TRBJ1-2; V: TRBV19; size: few; CDR3: CASSPRQGGYTF; DNA: TGTGCCAGTAGTCCGCGACAGGGCGGCTACACCTTC
D: -; J: TRBJ1-1; V: TRBV7-8; size: -; CDR3: CASSGTQNTEAFF; DNA: TGTGCCAGCAGCGGGACCCAGAACACTGAAGCTTTCTTT
D: -; J: TRBJ2-5; V: TRBV13; size: once; CDR3: CASSSGTQETQYF; DNA: TGTGCCAGCAGCTCCGGGACACAAGAGACCCAGTACTTC
D: TRBD1; J: TRBJ1-1; V: TRBV5-1; size: -; CDR3: CASSLADRGMSEAFF; DNA: TGCGCCAGCAGCTTGGCTGACAGGGGGATGTCTGAAGCTTTCTTT
D: TRBD1; J: TRBJ2-7; V: TRBV27; size: -; CDR3: CASSMGQGPYEQYF; DNA: TGTGCCAGCAGTATGGGACAGGGACCCTACGAGCAGTACTTC
D: -; J: TRBJ1-4; V: TRBV9; size: -; CDR3: CASSVVPGAGEKLFF; DNA: TGTGCCAGCAGCGTAGTCCCGGGGGCGGGTGAAAAACTGTTTTTT
D: TRBD1; J: TRBJ1-1; V: TRBV29-1; size: -; CDR3: CSARDRMNTEAFF; DNA: TGCAGCGCACGGGACAGGATGAACACTGAAGCTTTCTTT
D: -; J: TRBJ2-3; V: TRBV15; size: -; CDR3: CATSKEGRDTQYF; DNA: TGTGCCACCAGCAAGGAGGGTAGAGATACGCAGTATTTT
D: -; J: TRBJ1-4; V: TRBV7-6; size: -; CDR3: CASSLRTGAVEKLFF; DNA: TGTGCCAGCAGCTTACGAACCGGGGCTGTGGAAAAACTGTTTTTT
D: -; J: TRBJ1-1; V: TRBV5-4; size: -; CDR3: CASSLDAGTNTEAFF; DNA: TGTGCCAGCAGCTTGGATGCAGGGACGAACACTGAAGCTTTCTTT
D: -; J: TRBJ1-2; V: TRBV4-2; size: -; CDR3: CASSQATSGVYGYTF; DNA: TGTGCCAGCAGCCAAGCTACATCGGGGGTATATGGCTACACCTTC
D: -; J: TRBJ1-6; V: TRBV3-1/TRBV3-2; size: -; CDR3: CASSQDSLNSPLHF; DNA: TGTGCCAGCAGCCAAGACTCGCTTAATTCACCCCTCCACTTT
D: -; J: TRBJ2-6; V: TRBV19; size: -; CDR3: CASSMSGSGANVLTF; DNA: TGTGCCAGTAGTATGTCGGGATCTGGGGCCAACGTCCTGACTTTC
D: TRBD2; J: TRBJ2-5; V: TRBV9; size: -; CDR3: CASSVAPLAGGTKTQYF; DNA: TGTGCCAGCAGCGTAGCCCCCCTAGCGGGGGGGACGAAGACCCAGTACTTC
D: TRBD1; J: TRBJ1-2; V: TRBV5-1; size: -; CDR3: CASGTVPNYGYTF; DNA: TGCGCCAGCGGGACAGTCCCTAACTATGGCTACACCTTC